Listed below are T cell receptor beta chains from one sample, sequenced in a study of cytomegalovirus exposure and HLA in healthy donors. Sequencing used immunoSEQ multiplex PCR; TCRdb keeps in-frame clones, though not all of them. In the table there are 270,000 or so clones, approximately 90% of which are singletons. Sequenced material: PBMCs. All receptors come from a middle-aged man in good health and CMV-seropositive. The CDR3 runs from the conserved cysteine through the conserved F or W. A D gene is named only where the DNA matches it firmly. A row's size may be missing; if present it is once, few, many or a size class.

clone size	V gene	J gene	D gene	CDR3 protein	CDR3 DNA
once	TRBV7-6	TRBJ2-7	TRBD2	CASSPGLAVYEQYF	TGTGCCAGCAGCCCAGGACTAGCGGTCTACGAGCAGTACTTC
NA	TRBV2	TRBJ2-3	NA	CASTPDYPTDTQYF	TGTGCCAGCACCCCAGACTATCCCACAGATACGCAGTATTTT
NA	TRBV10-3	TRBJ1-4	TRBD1	CAIRGGQGTNEKLFF	TGTGCCATCAGAGGGGGACAGGGGACTAATGAAAAACTGTTTTTT
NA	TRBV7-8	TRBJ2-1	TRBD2	CASSLPTSGKDNEQFF	TGTGCCAGCAGCCTGCCGACTAGCGGGAAAGACAATGAGCAGTTCTTC
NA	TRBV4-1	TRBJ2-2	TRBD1	CASSQGQGRELFF	TGCGCCAGCAGCCAGGGACAGGGTAGGGAGCTGTTTTTT
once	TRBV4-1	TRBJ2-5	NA	CASSLSGTPQETQYF	TGCGCCAGCAGCCTTTCCGGGACACCACAAGAGACCCAGTACTTC
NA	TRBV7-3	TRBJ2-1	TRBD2	CASSSSGLAGILQLNEQFF	TGTGCCAGCAGCTCCTCAGGACTAGCGGGTATATTACAATTGAATGAGCAGTTCTTC
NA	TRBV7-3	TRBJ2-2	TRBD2	CASSKTSGDITGELFF	TGTGCCAGCAGCAAAACTAGCGGGGACATCACCGGGGAGCTGTTTTTT
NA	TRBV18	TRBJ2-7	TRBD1	CASSPGTGGFGVYEQYF	TGTGCCAGCTCACCCGGGACAGGGGGTTTCGGAGTCTACGAGCAGTACTTC
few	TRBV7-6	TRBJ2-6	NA	CASRGGSGANVLTF	TGTGCCAGCAGAGGGGGCTCTGGGGCCAACGTCCTGACTTTC
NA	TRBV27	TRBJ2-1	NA	CASSLQSRTLEQFF	TGTGCCAGCAGTTTACAAAGTCGGACTCTTGAGCAGTTCTTC
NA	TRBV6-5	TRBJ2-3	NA	CASSSTRADTQYF	TGTGCCAGCAGTTCAACTAGGGCAGATACGCAGTATTTT
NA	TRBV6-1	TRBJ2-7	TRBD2	CASSEAISGRPDEQYF	TGTGCCAGCAGTGAAGCGATTAGCGGGAGACCTGACGAACAGTACTTC
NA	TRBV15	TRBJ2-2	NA	CATSSRRVDTGELFF	TGTGCCACCAGCAGCCGGAGAGTCGACACCGGGGAGCTGTTTTTT
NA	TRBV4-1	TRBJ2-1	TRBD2	CASSQDILAGSYNEQFF	TGCGCCAGCAGCCAAGATATTCTAGCGGGATCCTACAATGAGCAGTTCTTC
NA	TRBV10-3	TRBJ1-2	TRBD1	CAISLQGDGYTF	TGTGCCATCAGTCTCCAGGGGGATGGCTACACCTTC
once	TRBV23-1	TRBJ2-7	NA	CASSQLRQDEQYF	TGCGCCAGCAGTCAACTCAGACAGGACGAGCAGTACTTC
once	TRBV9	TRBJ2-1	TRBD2	CASSVRLAGVSGEQFF	TGTGCCAGCAGCGTCCGACTAGCGGGAGTGTCTGGTGAGCAGTTCTTC
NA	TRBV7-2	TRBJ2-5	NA	CASSFQGGKETQYF	TGTGCCAGCAGCTTTCAGGGTGGGAAAGAGACCCAGTACTTC
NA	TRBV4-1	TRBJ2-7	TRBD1	CASSLGTANYEQYF	TGCGCCAGCAGCCTGGGGACAGCCAACTACGAGCAGTACTTC
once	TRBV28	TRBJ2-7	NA	CASSFSDEQYF	TGTGCCAGCAGTTTTTCCGACGAGCAGTACTTC
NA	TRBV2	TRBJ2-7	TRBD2	CASRSSGDEQYF	TGTGCCAGCAGGTCTAGCGGGGACGAGCAGTACTTC
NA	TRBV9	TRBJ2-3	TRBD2	CASSPETSGRRLTQYF	TGTGCCAGCAGCCCAGAGACTAGCGGGCGCAGACTTACGCAGTATTTT
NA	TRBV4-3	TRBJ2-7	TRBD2	CASSQGREDGEQYF	TGCGCCAGCAGCCAAGGGCGGGAGGACGGAGAGCAGTACTTC
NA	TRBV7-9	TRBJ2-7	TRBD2	CASSLDEGGTYEQYF	TGTGCCAGCAGCTTAGATGAGGGAGGGACCTACGAGCAGTACTTC
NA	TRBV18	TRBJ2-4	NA	CASSPEGDIQYF	TGTGCCAGCTCACCAGAGGGGGACATTCAGTACTTC
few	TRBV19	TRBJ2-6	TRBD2	CASSAGAGANVLTF	TGTGCCAGTAGTGCGGGGGCTGGGGCCAACGTCCTGACTTTC
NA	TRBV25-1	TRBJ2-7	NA	CASSDDPDKKGAYEQYF	TGTGCCAGCAGCGATGACCCGGACAAGAAGGGGGCCTACGAGCAGTACTTC
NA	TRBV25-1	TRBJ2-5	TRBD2	CASSRLAGQETQYF	TGTGCCAGCAGCCGACTAGCGGGGCAAGAGACCCAGTACTTC
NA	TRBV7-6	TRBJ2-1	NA	CASSLYGNNEQFF	TGTGCCAGCAGCTTATACGGGAACAATGAGCAGTTCTTC
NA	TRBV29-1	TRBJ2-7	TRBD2	CSVEKGAGSSYEQYF	TGCAGCGTTGAAAAGGGAGCGGGAAGCTCCTACGAGCAGTACTTC
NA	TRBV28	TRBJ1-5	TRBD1	CASSPGTGSGQPQHF	TGTGCCAGCAGTCCCGGGACAGGATCGGGTCAGCCCCAGCATTTT
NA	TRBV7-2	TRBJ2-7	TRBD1	CASSLERAGGYEQYF	TGTGCCAGCAGCTTAGAGAGGGCAGGGGGCTACGAGCAGTACTTC
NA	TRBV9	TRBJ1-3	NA	CASSSNRDNSGNTIYF	TGTGCCAGCAGCTCGAACAGGGACAACTCTGGAAACACCATATATTTT
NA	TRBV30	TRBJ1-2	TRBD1	CAWSWTGINYGYTF	TGTGCCTGGAGTTGGACAGGGATTAACTATGGCTACACCTTC
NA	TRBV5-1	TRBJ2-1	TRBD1	CASSFATGPYNEQFF	TGCGCCAGCAGCTTTGCGACAGGGCCCTACAATGAGCAGTTCTTC
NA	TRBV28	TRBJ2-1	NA	CAYSVGGSYNEQFF	TGTGCCTACTCGGTGGGAGGATCCTACAATGAGCAGTTCTTC
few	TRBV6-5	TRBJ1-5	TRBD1	CASSLDRGQNQPQHF	TGTGCCAGCAGCTTAGACAGGGGGCAAAATCAGCCCCAGCATTTT
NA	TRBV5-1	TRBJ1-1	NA	CASSLAPMGGTMNTEAFF	TGCGCCAGCAGCTTGGCCCCCATGGGGGGTACTATGAACACTGAAGCTTTCTTT
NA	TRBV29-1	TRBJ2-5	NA	CSVGASGRAQETQYF	TGCAGCGTTGGGGCTTCCGGCAGGGCACAAGAGACCCAGTACTTC
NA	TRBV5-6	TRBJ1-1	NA	CASSLKWRALNTEAFF	TGTGCCAGCAGCTTGAAGTGGCGGGCTCTGAACACTGAAGCTTTCTTT
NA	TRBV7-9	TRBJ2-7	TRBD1	CASSPLTGSTIVEYF	TGTGCCAGCAGCCCGCTGACAGGGTCCACCATTGTGGAGTACTTC
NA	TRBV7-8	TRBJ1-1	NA	CASSPQYGGTEAFF	TGTGCCAGCAGCCCGCAGTACGGGGGCACTGAAGCTTTCTTT
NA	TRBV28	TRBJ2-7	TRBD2	CASSVSGRARYEQYF	TGTGCCAGCAGTGTAAGCGGGAGGGCCAGGTACGAGCAGTACTTC
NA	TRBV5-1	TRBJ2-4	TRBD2	CASSLAAGVSNIQYF	TGCGCCAGCAGCTTGGCGGCGGGAGTGAGTAACATTCAGTACTTC
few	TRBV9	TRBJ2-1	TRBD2	CASSVGTSGRVHNEQFF	TGTGCCAGCAGCGTAGGGACTAGCGGGAGGGTACACAATGAGCAGTTCTTC
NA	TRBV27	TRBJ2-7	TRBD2	CASSLGPGLADYEQYF	TGTGCCAGCAGTCTAGGACCGGGACTAGCGGACTACGAGCAGTACTTC
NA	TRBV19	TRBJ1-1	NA	CASSSGGITEAFF	TGTGCCAGTAGTTCCGGGGGTATCACTGAAGCTTTCTTT
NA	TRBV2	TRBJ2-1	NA	CASRLDRTSYNEQFF	TGTGCCAGCAGACTCGACAGGACTTCCTACAATGAGCAGTTCTTC
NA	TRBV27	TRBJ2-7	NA	CASSARDTTYEQYF	TGTGCCAGCAGTGCCCGGGACACCACTTACGAGCAGTACTTC
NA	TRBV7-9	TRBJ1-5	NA	CSSSGVGQGRQPQHF	TGTTCCAGCAGCGGAGTGGGTCAGGGTCGTCAGCCCCAGCATTTT
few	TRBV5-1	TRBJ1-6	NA	CASSLAGEATYSPLHF	TGCGCCAGCAGCTTGGCCGGGGAGGCCACATATTCACCCCTCCACTTT
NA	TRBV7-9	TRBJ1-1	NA	CSSSLETVHTEAFF	TGTTCCAGCAGCTTAGAGACAGTCCACACTGAAGCTTTCTTT
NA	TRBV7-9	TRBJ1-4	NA	CASDPPGTTNEKLFF	TGTGCCAGCGACCCGCCAGGGACAACTAATGAAAAACTGTTTTTT
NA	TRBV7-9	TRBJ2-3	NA	CASSLAGADTQYF	TGTGCCAGCAGCTTAGCAGGGGCAGATACGCAGTATTTT
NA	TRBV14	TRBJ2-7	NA	CASSPGVRLYEQYF	TGTGCCAGCAGCCCGGGGGTCAGACTCTACGAGCAGTACTTC
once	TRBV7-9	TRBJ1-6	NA	CASNLRGAGSPLHF	TGTGCCAGCAACTTACGGGGGGCTGGTTCACCCCTCCACTTT
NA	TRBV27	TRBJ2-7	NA	CASSFTGSEQYF	TGTGCCAGCAGTTTTACAGGGAGTGAGCAGTACTTC
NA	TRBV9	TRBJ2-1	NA	CASSVGHVAYNEQFF	TGTGCCAGCAGCGTAGGTCACGTAGCCTACAATGAGCAGTTCTTC
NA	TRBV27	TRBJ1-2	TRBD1	CASSLSRGGASGYTF	TGTGCCAGCAGTTTATCTCGAGGGGGCGCTTCGGGCTACACCTTC